This T cell receptor (beta chain) was sequenced during a study of blood T cells in healthy people across ages. Findings of the study overall: Researchers deemed the diversity estimates from one million T cells underestimates.

Next came a second PCR, run for about 6 to 12 cycles, which used a sample-barcoded 5' primer along with a J-beta primer mix. TCRdb independently ran MiXCR on the 5' RACE reads; one entry per CDR3 protein. The sample gives hundreds of thousands of distinct CDR3 sequences, under 35% of which show up once; roughly 17% is in the top ten. In its sample, this clonotype was seen many times. Its antigen is currently unknown. PBMCs, at least 6.5 million per sample, were isolated. Total RNA extraction produced at least 5.5 micrograms (per sample) for the study. There are 16 residues in the CDR3. Germline trimming cut 0 bases from V and 5 bases from J; bases unmatched to any gene: 6. Germline CDR1 is LGHNA and CDR2 is YNFKEQ.

The TCR sequence derives from a woman aged 80 or older in good health. This sequence joins TRBV4-2 and TRBJ1-5, with TRBD1 matching over 8 bases. Sequenced input: blood. The CDR3 spells CASSQEPTGGHQPQHF. DNA of the CDR3: TGTGCCAGCAGCCAAGAACCCACAGGGGGACATCAGCCCCAGCATTTT.